The 15 T cell receptor beta chains given below trace back to one sample, sequenced in a study of shared clonotypes between healthy human individuals. Produced via immunoSEQ multiplex PCR; TCRdb's table is partial and in-frame only. The sample includes around 700,000 clones, 72% of them seen just once. Sequences were obtained from memory CD4+ T cells sorted from blood. Subset reported: CD45RA-negative fraction. The receptors derive from a young woman in good health.

The chain employs TRBV14 and TRBJ2-5, with 9 bases aligning to TRBD1. This CDR3 is built from 14 residues. With V trimmed by 2 bases and J by 4 bases, 2 bases remained unmatched. Germline-derived CDR1 and CDR2 are SGHDN and FVKESK. This chain's CDR3 is CASSQQTGGETQYF. The CDR3 DNA reads as TGTGCCAGCAGCCAACAGACAGGGGGAGAGACCCAGTACTTC.

The chain couples TRBV28 to TRBJ2-7; TRBD1 agrees at 8 bases. The junction had 7 bases not matched to a gene; V was cut back by 4 bases and J by 2 bases. The germline gives CDR1 MDHEN, CDR2 SYDVKM. CDR3 length: 15 amino acids. CDR3 sequence: CASSYEDRATYEQYF. The CDR3 DNA is TGTGCCAGCAGTTACGAGGACAGGGCGACCTACGAGCAGTACTTC.

This clone was found a few times. V and J are TRBV27 and TRBJ2-3; D call uncertain. This CDR3 is 12 amino acids long. In germline, CDR1 is MNHEY, CDR2 SMNVEV (reference sequence). The V gene lost 10 bases and the J gene lost 2 bases, with 10 bases spanning the gap. The CDR3 spells CAIVRPTDTQYF. Written as DNA, the CDR3 is TGTGCCATCGTTCGCCCCACAGATACGCAGTATTTT.

This clone was seen just once. Relative to the germline gene, one junction end is altered; a read error may explain this. The gene calls are TRBV18 and TRBJ2-1; 13 positions match TRBD2. CDR1 is KGHSH, CDR2 LQKENI, per germline. The CDR3 spans 19 residues. The DNA of the CDR3 is TGTGCCAGCTCTCCACGCCCTGGACTAGCGGGAGTCTCCTACAATGAGCAGTTCTTC. This translates into CASSPRPGLAGVSYNEQFF.

The chain links TRBV7-9 to TRBJ1-5; maybe TRBD1 (5 bases). The V gene lost 5 bases and the J gene lost 6 bases, with 20 bases spanning the gap. The CDR3 consists of 16 residues. Germline assignment: CDR1 SEHNR and CDR2 FQNEAQ (reference sequence). This chain's CDR3 is CASSPLTGPGSQPQHF. The CDR3 DNA reads TGTGCCAGCAGCCCACTAACGGGTCCAGGGTCTCAGCCCCAGCATTTT. The full variable domain, completed using reference TRBV7-9 and TRBJ1-5, is DTGVSQNPRHKITKRGQNVTFRCDPISEHNRLYWYRQTLGQGPEFLTYFQNEAQLEKSRLLSDRFSAERPKGSFSTLEIQRTEQGDSAMYLCASSPLTGPGSQPQHFGDGTRLSIL.

This clone was counted at least ten times. The CDR3 nucleotides are TGTGCCAGCAGTGCAGTGTTATCCTACGAGCAGTACTTC. Encoded protein: CASSAVLSYEQYF. The chain carries TRBV2 and TRBJ2-5; D is undetermined. The better agreement between TRBJ2-7 and the DNA end casts doubt on the J call. This CDR3 spans 13 amino acids. CDR1 is SNHLY, CDR2 FYNNEI, per germline.

Only a few counts were recorded for this clone. The V gene is TRBV5-4, the J gene TRBJ1-1; weak D call: TRBD1 (5 bases). Germline values: CDR1 SGHNT, CDR2 YYREEE (reference sequence). Trimming took off 4 bases at V and 8 bases at J, with 15 bases between the two ends. CDR3 size: 13 residues. CDR3 bases: TGTGCCAGCAGCAAGGACATCTCGGGGGAAGCTTTCTTT. Translating gives CASSKDISGEAFF.

The rearrangement uses TRBV2 and TRBJ2-5, with D tentatively TRBD1 or TRBD2 (6 bases each). V was clipped by 6 bases and J by 4 bases, with 12 bases between them. Germline lookup yields CDR1 SNHLY and CDR2 FYNNEI. This CDR3 spans 13 amino acids. CDR3 nucleotides: TGTGCCAGCAGACTACAGGGAGGAGAGACCCAGTACTTC. Translating it yields CASRLQGGETQYF.

Here the CDR3 reads CASSVRSSGRYEQFF. In nucleotides, the CDR3 is TGTGCCAGCAGCGTAAGGAGTAGCGGGAGGTATGAGCAGTTCTTC. This sequence joins TRBV9 and TRBJ2-1; 10 bases line up with TRBD2. Per germline, CDR1 SGDLS and CDR2 YYNGEE. Trimming cost V 1 base and J 8 bases; bases outside gene matches: 6. The CDR3 covers 15 residues.

This clone was counted a few times. The chain is built from TRBV9 and TRBJ2-5, with 9 bases matching TRBD2. The germline gives CDR1 SGDLS, CDR2 YYNGEE. The CDR3 covers 18 residues. The ends lost 4 bases at V and 0 bases at J; junction bases unmatched: 13. The DNA of the CDR3 is TGTGCCAGCAGCCCGAGGGGGGCGGCTAGCGGGAACCAAGAGACCCAGTACTTC. Its protein product is CASSPRGAASGNQETQYF.

This clone was detected only once. The genes are TRBV27 and TRBJ1-1, with D unresolved. The V gene lost 6 bases and the J gene lost 0 bases, with 17 bases spanning the gap. Germline V gene lookup returns CDR1 MNHEY and CDR2 SMNVEV (reference sequence). CDR3 size: 16 residues. CDR3 protein: CASSRTAHGMNTEAFF. CDR3 bases: TGTGCCAGCAGCAGGACGGCTCATGGCATGAACACTGAAGCTTTCTTT.

This clone was seen at least ten times. The chain joins TRBV6-1 to TRBJ2-7; 8 bases align to TRBD1. The CDR3 consists of 13 residues. The V segment lost 2 bases and the J segment 9 bases; nucleotides outside the gene matches: 6. Germline V lookup: CDR1 MNHNS, CDR2 SASEGT. CDR3 sequence reads: CASSEQGAAGQYF. CDR3 DNA: TGTGCCAGCAGTGAACAGGGGGCAGCGGGGCAGTACTTC.

V usage is TRBV7-9 and J usage is TRBJ1-4, with a tentative D call TRBD1 (5 bases). V gave up 0 bases and J gave up 10 bases, with 9 bases separating them. The CDR3 loop spans 13 amino acids. Germline V lookup: CDR1 SEHNR, CDR2 FQNEAQ (reference sequence). The CDR3 region has the DNA TGTGCCAGCAGCTTAGCGGGGGAGACAAAACTGTTTTTT. The encoded protein is CASSLAGETKLFF.

CDR3 sequence reads: CASSPRDGSYEQYF. The CDR3 nucleotides read TGTGCCAGCAGTCCACGGGACGGGTCCTACGAGCAGTACTTC. The J gene is TRBJ2-7, the V gene TRBV6-6; the D call may be TRBD1 or TRBD2 (5 bases each). Germline lookup yields CDR1 MNHNY and CDR2 SVGAGI (reference sequence). This CDR3 is built from 14 residues. V was shortened by 5 bases and J by 1 base, with 12 bases between the two germline ends.

The chain links TRBV20-1 to TRBJ2-5; D remains unclear. With 8 bases removed from V and 2 bases from J, the gap between germline ends came to 6 bases. Germline V lookup: CDR1 DFQATT, CDR2 SNEGSKA (reference sequence). This CDR3 is built from 10 residues. Here the CDR3 DNA reads TGCAGTAGCTCACAAGAGACCCAGTACTTC. It translates to CSSSQETQYF.